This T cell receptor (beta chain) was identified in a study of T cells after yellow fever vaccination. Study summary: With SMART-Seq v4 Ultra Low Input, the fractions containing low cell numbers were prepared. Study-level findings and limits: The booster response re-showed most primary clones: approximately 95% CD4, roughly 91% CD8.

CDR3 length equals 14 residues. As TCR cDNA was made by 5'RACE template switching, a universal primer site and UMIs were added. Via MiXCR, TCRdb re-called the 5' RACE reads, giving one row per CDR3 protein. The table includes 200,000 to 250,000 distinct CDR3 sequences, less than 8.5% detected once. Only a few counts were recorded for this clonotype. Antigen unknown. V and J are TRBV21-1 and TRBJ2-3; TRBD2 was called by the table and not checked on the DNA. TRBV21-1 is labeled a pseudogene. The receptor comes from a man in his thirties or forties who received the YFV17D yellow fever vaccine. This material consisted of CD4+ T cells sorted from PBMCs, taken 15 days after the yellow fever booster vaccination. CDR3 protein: CASSNAGPTDTQYF. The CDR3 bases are TGTGCCAGCAGCAATGCGGGCCCCACAGATACGCAGTATTTT.